This T cell receptor beta chain is drawn from a study of blood T cell repertoires in COVID-19. Study summary: Whether acute or convalescent, the COVID-19 samples came from the United States, Italy and Spain.

This table comes from immunoSEQ multiplex PCR, and its TCRdb copy is limited to in-frame clones, with some not included. The table shows about half a million clones, with approximately 89% occurring only once. This CDR3 contains 15 residues. Germline CDR1 reads SGHRS; CDR2 reads YFSETQ. V was pared by 3 bases and J by 4 bases, with 14 bases between. This sequence was found in a man between 18 and 35 years old with COVID-19, enrolled during active disease. V gene TRBV5-1 combines with J gene TRBJ1-5, with D perhaps TRBD1 (5 bases). The sample comprised peripheral blood. The DNA for the CDR3 is TGCGCCAGCAGCTGGGGTTCGGGGGGTAATCAGCCCCAGCATTTT. Translating gives CASSWGSGGNQPQHF. Drawing the rest from reference TRBV5-1 and TRBJ1-5, the complete variable domain is KAGVTQTPRYLIKTRGQQVTLSCSPISGHRSVSWYQQTPGQGLQFLFEYFSETQRNKGNFPGRFSGRQFSNSRSEMNVSTLELGDSALYLCASSWGSGGNQPQHFGDGTRLSIL.